This T cell receptor (beta chain) was sequenced in a study of cytomegalovirus exposure and HLA in healthy donors (dated by TCRdb to 2016 to 2017). Broadly, across the study: According to an earlier analysis of 587 of the donors, about 179 million T cells yielded 117 million unique TCR beta sequences and about 300 Gb of sequence data. In a later analysis, previously published TCR beta repertoires from some 640 donors were re-analyzed and high-resolution HLA genotyping was added so that TCR occurrence patterns could be studied. The aim of the study was to test whether cataloging public T cell receptors could identify signatures of past pathogen exposure. The genetic ancestry cluster associated with self-reported Caucasian donors included 80% to 90% of the roughly 390 genotyped donors. Every repertoire in the discovery cohort had been generated on one and the same sequencing platform. Donor age, sex, ethnicity and CMV serostatus were compiled alongside the repertoire data. An earlier analysis of roughly 580 of the donors used high-throughput TCR beta sequencing to judge whether each TCR beta V gene segment behaved as functional or pseudogenic. On average, roughly 250,000 unique TCR beta nucleotide sequences were sequenced per donor among 398 genotyped donors of the cohort, with roughly 18% of those sequences being non-productive. Typing coverage varied by locus: about 620-630 donors for A, B, C, DRB1 and DQB1; approximately 500 for DQA1; some 610 for DPA1; approximately 450 for DPB1. Both class I and class II loci were covered by HLA typing, at four-digit resolution. A later genetic analysis took genome-wide SNP genotypes for about 55% of the 666 donors and used that subset as a discovery cohort. In the later analysis, no new phenotypic data were used to find candidate immune exposures; instead, reliance was placed on TCR beta sequences and their occurrence across donors. Besides the first cohort of roughly 660 subjects, a separate validation cohort made up of roughly 130 different subjects was used. A handful of DR-DQ haplotypes were treated as single units for association and clustering because of strong linkage in the cohort. Using immunosequencing, the study profiled T cell repertoires from about 650 subjects and related those repertoires to cytomegalovirus serostatus. Roughly 300 gigabases of sequencing data and 78 million or so unique TCR sequences were included in an early release covering roughly 600 HLA-typed donors. To predict cytomegalovirus infection status, the study combined high-throughput TCR immunosequencing, statistical association of individual TCRs with disease status, and machine learning. Points the paper makes about the study in general: At a false discovery rate of 0.05, a later analysis linked about 16,000 TCR beta sequences to specific HLA alleles. A later genetic analysis associated a missense DCLRE1C variant with V-gene and J-gene trimming of TCR beta chains, and an independent cohort replicated the association. In the study, 150 to 200 TCR beta chains were listed as associated with cytomegalovirus. Across donors, most TCR sequences were observed very rarely, whereas some public TCRs were present in many individuals. Sequencing depth was assumed to be roughly uniform across donors in the presence/absence analyses, though that assumption may not hold. The only immune exposure information available for the cohort was CMV serostatus. A further reported finding was that TCR beta sequences accurately predicted the HLA-A and HLA-B alleles for most subjects in the first cohort. In a later analysis, several top co-occurrence clusters were reported to appear linked to parvovirus B19, influenza, CMV and Epstein-Barr virus. A few of the identified cytomegalovirus-associated TCR beta chains were confirmed in vitro to be specific for cytomegalovirus antigens. Compared with equally common non-associated chains, HLA-associated TCR beta chains in a later analysis were more clonally expanded and had lower generation probabilities. A cluster of highly shared sequence variants was judged likely to represent a technical artifact of the sequencing pipeline. Cytomegalovirus status was reported to be diagnosed by the classifier with high specificity and sensitivity in both the original and validation cohorts. Because the 87-base-pair reads could not distinguish some IMGT-functional V segments, including TRBV6-2 and TRBV6-3, those segments were excluded. Some 16 rarely observed V segments, including chromosome 9 orphons, were excluded from the earlier analysis of approximately 500 of the donors because counts were too low. The authors suggested that the approach could potentially be generalized to other disease states and immunological phenotypes. Because HLA typing was unavailable for some donors at each locus, only the typed subset was used in association tests. Linkage disequilibrium might explain the correlated functional status among segregating V segments, but an unknown experimental factor could not be ruled out. In a later analysis, TCR association rates were found to vary across HLA loci, with the most associated TCRs seen for DRB1 alleles and the fewest for HLA-C alleles. A later analysis found that most CMV-associated TCR beta chains appeared HLA-restricted, with HLA associations seemingly driven largely by CMV exposure. This cohort had only TCR beta chains sequenced, and the lack of alpha or paired-chain data limited which features could be detected. In an earlier analysis of roughly 500 of the donors, most TCR beta V segments appeared in productive rearrangements about 87% or about 30% of the time, broadly matching IMGT annotations. Compared with the roughly 710-donor mean, donors in an Asian-associated ancestry cluster had fewer N-insertions in productive TCRs, according to a later genetic analysis. Strong co-occurrence of HLA alleles, especially DR and DQ, made assigning TCR associations to individual alleles difficult.

The cohort was made up of 666 healthy bone marrow donors. Cohort members were all nominally healthy when sampled, although unrecorded immune exposures were likely present. The donor was CMV seropositive and was included in the group of around 300 seropositive cohort members. A peripheral blood sample was provided by each donor, and peripheral blood mononuclear cells were used for TCR beta sequencing. The Qiagen DNeasy Blood Extraction Kit was used to extract genomic DNA from the blood cell samples. From the cysteine through the phenylalanine, the CDR3 covers 10 amino acids. Only the CDR3 region is kept as DNA, spanning 30 bases read in frame from base 1. CDR1 and CDR2 (LNHNV, YYDKDF) derive from the germline V gene (reference sequence). V is shortened by 5 bases, J by 11 bases, and the region joining them spans 7 bases. Libraries were made using the immunoSEQ multiplex PCR assay. For the multiplex PCR, a mixture combining 60 forward primers for TCR Vbeta segments and 13 reverse primers for TCR Jbeta segments was used. The CDR3 region of rearranged TCR beta genes was amplified from genomic DNA by a multiplex PCR assay. Amplified TCR beta libraries were sequenced as 87-base-pair reads on the Illumina HiSeq System. Per the authors' processing: A later analysis counted tens of millions of unique TCR beta chains across the 600 to 850 repertoires, and some 11 million of these chains were shared by at least two donors. Raw reads were error-corrected and collapsed into unique sequences with a nearest-neighbor algorithm that merged closely related sequences to remove PCR and sequencing errors. Alignment of CDR3 sequences to IMGT reference sequences was used to assign V, D and J gene segments. For a sequence to be retained, a match of at least six nucleotides was required to both a V gene segment and a J gene segment. A rearrangement counted as productive if the CDR3 had no stop codons and remained in frame with V and J, and every other rearrangement counted as non-productive. Following IMGT convention, CDR3 was defined as the stretch from the second conserved V-encoded cysteine up to the conserved J-encoded phenylalanine. In an earlier analysis of 587 of the donors, sequences lacking an unambiguous match to a single V gene segment were excluded. An earlier analysis of about 590 of the donors classified V segments as functional when productive rearrangements were above 56.7% and as segregating when the standard deviation between donors was above 5%. A statistical classification framework was developed to diagnose cytomegalovirus status using the catalog of TCR beta chain sequences. In a later analysis, V and J genes were assigned by comparing TCR nucleotide sequences against IMGT/GENE-DB human TR gene sequences. A later analysis assigned CDR3 sequences and most-parsimonious VDJ recombination scenarios with the TCRdist pipeline. In a later analysis, every TCR beta chain was defined by the combination of its CDR3 amino acid sequence and its V-gene family, and reads without a unique V-gene family were dropped. To address suspected cross-contamination and a sequencing artifact, a later analysis removed under 600 highly shared, low-generation-probability nucleotide sequences. For each public chain, a later analysis derived a clonal expansion index from normalized ranks of inferred template counts within each repertoire. In a later analysis, generation probabilities were computed using a VDJ recombination model fitted to out-of-frame rearrangements, and the results were checked against IGoR. In a later analysis, TCR-TCR, TCR-HLA and TCR-CMV co-occurrence was scored with hypergeometric tests, and a repertoire-size bias correction was applied to TCR pairs. False discovery rates were estimated in a later analysis by permuting HLA or CMV assignments 20 times. A later analysis grouped co-occurring TCRs with DBSCAN, adding TCRdist sequence similarity when clustering within HLA-allele-positive subsets. Repertoires with fewer than 30,000 or more than 120,000 public chains were left out of co-occurrence clustering, as were five repertoires with anomalous nucleotide sharing. As stored in TCRdb, this immuneACCESS dataset retains in-frame rearrangements with V and J assigned. A fraction of the clones does not appear; measured against another copy, unresolved V genes explain less than half of the discrepancy, and the remainder lacks a known reason. D and trimming were read from the DNA, whereas the V and J calls and clone size are those reported in that table. Counted in this sample were around 180,000 clones; 78% of them appeared once. Around 5.9% of the sample comes from the top ten.

This clone was seen a single time. Its antigen is unknown. There are no base qualities to consult, and no much larger clone falls within one base. The rearrangement combines TRBV15 with TRBJ2-1; TRBD2 is a weak D gene call, 6 bases matching. The TCR was taken from a woman under 40 in good health and CMV-seropositive. The sample comprised PBMCs. The CDR3 corresponds to CATSAGKQFF. The nucleotide sequence is TGTGCCACCAGCGCGGGAAAGCAGTTCTTC.